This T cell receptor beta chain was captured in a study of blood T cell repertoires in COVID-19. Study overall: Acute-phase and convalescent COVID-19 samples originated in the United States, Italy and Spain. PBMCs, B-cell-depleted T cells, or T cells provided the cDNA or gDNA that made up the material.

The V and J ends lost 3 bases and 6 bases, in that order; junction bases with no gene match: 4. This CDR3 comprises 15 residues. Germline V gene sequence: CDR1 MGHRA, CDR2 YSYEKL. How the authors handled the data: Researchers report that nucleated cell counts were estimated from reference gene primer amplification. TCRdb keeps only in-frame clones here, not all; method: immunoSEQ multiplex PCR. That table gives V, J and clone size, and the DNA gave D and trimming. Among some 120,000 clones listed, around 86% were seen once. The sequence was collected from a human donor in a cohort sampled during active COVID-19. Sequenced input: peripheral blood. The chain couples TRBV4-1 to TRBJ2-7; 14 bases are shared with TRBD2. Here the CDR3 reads CASSHGTSGSIEQYF. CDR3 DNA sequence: TGCGCCAGCAGCCACGGGACTAGCGGGAGTATCGAGCAGTACTTC.